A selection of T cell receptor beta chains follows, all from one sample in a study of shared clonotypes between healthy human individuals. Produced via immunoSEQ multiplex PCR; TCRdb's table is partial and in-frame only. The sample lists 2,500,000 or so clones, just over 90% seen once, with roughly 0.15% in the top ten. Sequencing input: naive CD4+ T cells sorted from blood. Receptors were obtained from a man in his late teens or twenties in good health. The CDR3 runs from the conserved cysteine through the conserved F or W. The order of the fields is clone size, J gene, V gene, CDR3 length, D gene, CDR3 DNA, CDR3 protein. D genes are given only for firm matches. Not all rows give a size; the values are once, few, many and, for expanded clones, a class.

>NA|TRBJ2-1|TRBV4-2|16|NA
TGTGCCAGCAGCCAAGATCTAATGGGTTCCTACAATGAGCAGTTCTTC
CASSQDLMGSYNEQFF
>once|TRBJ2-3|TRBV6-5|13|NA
TGTGCCAGCAGTTCGCCCGTCACAGATACGCAGTATTTT
CASSSPVTDTQYF
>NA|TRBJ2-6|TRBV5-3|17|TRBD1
TGTGCCAGAAGCCTTAGACAGGGGAGCTCTGGGGCCAACGTCCTGACTTTC
CARSLRQGSSGANVLTF
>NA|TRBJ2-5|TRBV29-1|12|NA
TGCAGCGTTGAGGTACAACAAGAGACCCAGTACTTC
CSVEVQQETQYF
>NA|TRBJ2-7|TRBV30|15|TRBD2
TGTGCCTGGGCTATGACTAGCGGGGGGGCCTACGAGCAGTACTTC
CAWAMTSGGAYEQYF
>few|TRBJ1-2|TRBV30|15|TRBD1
TGTGCCTGGAGTAAACCAAGGACAGGGGCCTATGGCTACACCTTC
CAWSKPRTGAYGYTF
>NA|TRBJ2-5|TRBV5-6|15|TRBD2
TGTGCCAGCAGCTCGGGACTAGCGGGAGTGGAGACCCAGTACTTC
CASSSGLAGVETQYF
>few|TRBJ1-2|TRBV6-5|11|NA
TGTGCCAGCAGCGGTAACTATGGCTACACCTTC
CASSGNYGYTF
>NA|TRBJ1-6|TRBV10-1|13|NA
TGCGCCAGCAGTGGTGACACCAGGTCACCCCTCCACTTT
CASSGDTRSPLHF
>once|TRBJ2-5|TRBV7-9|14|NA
TGTGCCAGCATTGCAGGACAGATCCAAGAGACCCAGTACTTC
CASIAGQIQETQYF